These T cell receptor beta chains were read from a single sample in a study of blood T cell repertoires in COVID-19. The repertoire was sequenced with immunoSEQ multiplex PCR; TCRdb's copy has only in-frame clones and lacks some. The sample includes under 250,000 clones, about three quarters of them seen just once. Source material: peripheral blood. The receptor source for this set is a woman in her 70s with acute or convalescent COVID-19. The CDR3 runs from the conserved cysteine through the conserved F or W. The order of the fields is CDR3 protein, CDR3 DNA, clone size, CDR3 length, D gene, J gene, V gene. D genes are given only for firm matches. Not every row has a clone size; where given, it reads once, few, many or a size class.

CDR3aa: CASGRGRAGDTNEQYF; CDR3nt: TGTGCCAGCGGTAGGGGAAGAGCGGGAGATACGAACGAGCAGTACTTC; abundance: .; len: 16; d_gene: TRBD2; j_gene: TRBJ2-7; v_gene: TRBV7-9
CDR3aa: CASSLGGGLSYEQYF; CDR3nt: TGTGCCAGTAGCCTCGGAGGGGGCCTTAGCTACGAGCAGTACTTC; abundance: .; len: 15; d_gene: .; j_gene: TRBJ2-7; v_gene: TRBV19
CDR3aa: CATSGGARAEAFF; CDR3nt: TGTGCCACCTCGGGGGGGGCGCGGGCTGAAGCTTTCTTT; abundance: .; len: 13; d_gene: .; j_gene: TRBJ1-1; v_gene: TRBV24-1
CDR3aa: CATSDHRAGNQPQHF; CDR3nt: TGTGCCACCAGTGATCACAGGGCCGGCAATCAGCCCCAGCATTTT; abundance: .; len: 15; d_gene: .; j_gene: TRBJ1-5; v_gene: TRBV24-1
CDR3aa: CASSGGAPGLAGSSSYNEQFF; CDR3nt: TGTGCCAGCAGCGGGGGGGCGCCGGGACTAGCGGGATCAAGCTCCTACAATGAGCAGTTCTTC; abundance: .; len: 21; d_gene: TRBD2; j_gene: TRBJ2-1; v_gene: TRBV7-9
CDR3aa: CASSRTTGGMGEQYF; CDR3nt: TGTGCCAGCTCACGAACGACAGGGGGCATGGGCGAGCAGTACTTC; abundance: .; len: 15; d_gene: TRBD1; j_gene: TRBJ2-7; v_gene: TRBV18
CDR3aa: CASSTGQGVSPLHF; CDR3nt: TGTGCCAGCTCAACGGGACAGGGAGTTTCACCCCTCCACTTT; abundance: .; len: 14; d_gene: TRBD1; j_gene: TRBJ1-6; v_gene: TRBV18
CDR3aa: CASSQQGSGEQYF; CDR3nt: TGTGCCAGCAGTCAACAGGGGTCTGGCGAGCAGTACTTC; abundance: .; len: 13; d_gene: TRBD1; j_gene: TRBJ2-7; v_gene: TRBV11-3
CDR3aa: CASSLEGANRDTQYF; CDR3nt: TGTGCCAGCAGCTTAGAGGGGGCGAATCGAGATACGCAGTATTTT; abundance: .; len: 15; d_gene: TRBD1; j_gene: TRBJ2-3; v_gene: TRBV7-2
CDR3aa: CASRTGFTGELFF; CDR3nt: TGTGCCAGCAGGACAGGATTCACCGGGGAGCTGTTTTTT; abundance: .; len: 13; d_gene: .; j_gene: TRBJ2-2; v_gene: TRBV12-3/TRBV12-4
CDR3aa: CASSLDKTYNSPLHF; CDR3nt: TGTGCCAGCAGTTTGGACAAAACCTATAATTCACCCCTCCACTTT; abundance: .; len: 15; d_gene: .; j_gene: TRBJ1-6; v_gene: TRBV28
CDR3aa: CASSYSGRGGEQYF; CDR3nt: TGTGCCAGCAGTTACTCGGGTCGAGGGGGCGAGCAGTACTTC; abundance: .; len: 14; d_gene: .; j_gene: TRBJ2-7; v_gene: TRBV6-2/TRBV6-3
CDR3aa: CASSQCRGLTEAFF; CDR3nt: TGCGCCAGCAGTCAATGTAGGGGGCTCACTGAAGCTTTCTTT; abundance: once; len: 14; d_gene: TRBD1; j_gene: TRBJ1-1; v_gene: TRBV23-1
CDR3aa: CASSSYRDHEQYF; CDR3nt: TGTGCCAGCAGTTCGTACAGGGACCACGAGCAGTACTTC; abundance: few; len: 13; d_gene: .; j_gene: TRBJ2-7; v_gene: TRBV6-5
CDR3aa: CASSYSWGRNDEQFF; CDR3nt: TGTGCCAGCAGTTACTCGTGGGGGCGTAACGATGAGCAGTTCTTC; abundance: .; len: 15; d_gene: .; j_gene: TRBJ2-1; v_gene: TRBV6-5
CDR3aa: CAIRKDTLNTGELFF; CDR3nt: TGTGCCATCAGGAAGGACACTTTGAACACCGGGGAGCTGTTTTTT; abundance: .; len: 15; d_gene: .; j_gene: TRBJ2-2; v_gene: TRBV10-3
CDR3aa: CASSSQGPGYGYTF; CDR3nt: TGTGCCAGCAGTTCTCAGGGGCCGGGCTATGGCTACACCTTC; abundance: few; len: 14; d_gene: .; j_gene: TRBJ1-2; v_gene: TRBV28
CDR3aa: CASSRPGTGNTEAFF; CDR3nt: TGTGCCAGTAGCCGTCCCGGGACAGGGAACACTGAAGCTTTCTTT; abundance: .; len: 15; d_gene: TRBD1; j_gene: TRBJ1-1; v_gene: TRBV19
CDR3aa: CASSSQENTEAFF; CDR3nt: TGTGCCAGCAGCTCACAGGAGAACACTGAAGCTTTCTTT; abundance: .; len: 13; d_gene: .; j_gene: TRBJ1-1; v_gene: TRBV7-8
CDR3aa: CASALAGIYEQYF; CDR3nt: TGTGCCAGCGCTCTAGCGGGAATCTACGAGCAGTACTTC; abundance: once; len: 13; d_gene: TRBD2; j_gene: TRBJ2-7; v_gene: TRBV6-5
CDR3aa: CASSLDSQGKQIF; CDR3nt: TGTGCCAGCAGCTTAGACTCCCAGGGGAAGCAGATCTTC; abundance: few; len: 13; d_gene: .; j_gene: TRBJ2-1; v_gene: TRBV7-7
CDR3aa: CASSSTTYEQYF; CDR3nt: TGTGCCAGCAGCTCAACAACCTACGAGCAGTACTTC; abundance: .; len: 12; d_gene: .; j_gene: TRBJ2-7; v_gene: TRBV28
CDR3aa: CASSDQAYTGELFF; CDR3nt: TGTGCCAGCAGTGATCAGGCGTACACCGGGGAGCTGTTTTTT; abundance: .; len: 14; d_gene: .; j_gene: TRBJ2-2; v_gene: TRBV6-4
CDR3aa: CASSYSGQAHTDTQYF; CDR3nt: TGTGCCAGCAGTTACTCGGGGCAAGCCCACACAGATACGCAGTATTTT; abundance: .; len: 16; d_gene: .; j_gene: TRBJ2-3; v_gene: TRBV6-2/TRBV6-3
CDR3aa: CASSPYVGVLLFF; CDR3nt: TGTGCCAGCAGCCCCTATGTTGGAGTTTTGCTGTTTTTT; abundance: .; len: 13; d_gene: .; j_gene: TRBJ1-4; v_gene: TRBV7-2
CDR3aa: CASSWGAGRTDTQYF; CDR3nt: TGTGCCAGCAGCTGGGGGGCCGGGAGGACAGATACGCAGTATTTT; abundance: .; len: 15; d_gene: .; j_gene: TRBJ2-3; v_gene: TRBV7-9
CDR3aa: CASSQDRGNTEAFF; CDR3nt: TGTGCCAGCAGCCAAGATAGAGGGAACACTGAAGCTTTCTTT; abundance: .; len: 14; d_gene: .; j_gene: TRBJ1-1; v_gene: TRBV3-1/TRBV3-2
CDR3aa: CASSRADYSYNEQFF; CDR3nt: TGTGCCAGCAGCCGAGCGGACTACTCCTACAATGAGCAGTTCTTC; abundance: .; len: 15; d_gene: .; j_gene: TRBJ2-1; v_gene: TRBV11-2
CDR3aa: CASSLATYQQYF; CDR3nt: TGTGCCAGCAGCCTCGCCACCTATCAGCAGTACTTC; abundance: .; len: 12; d_gene: .; j_gene: TRBJ2-7; v_gene: TRBV7-2
CDR3aa: CASSLDGNTEAFF; CDR3nt: TGTGCCAGCAGCTTAGACGGGAACACTGAAGCTTTCTTT; abundance: .; len: 13; d_gene: .; j_gene: TRBJ1-1; v_gene: TRBV11-3
CDR3aa: CAWSVEGARGGYTF; CDR3nt: TGTGCCTGGAGTGTAGAGGGGGCGCGTGGTGGCTACACCTTC; abundance: .; len: 14; d_gene: TRBD1; j_gene: TRBJ1-2; v_gene: TRBV30
CDR3aa: CASSLDTGDQPQHF; CDR3nt: TGTGCCAGCAGCTTAGATACAGGCGATCAGCCCCAGCATTTT; abundance: .; len: 14; d_gene: .; j_gene: TRBJ1-5; v_gene: TRBV7-9
CDR3aa: CASSFPSTGFYGYTF; CDR3nt: TGTGCCAGCAGCTTTCCTTCGACAGGTTTCTATGGCTACACCTTC; abundance: .; len: 15; d_gene: .; j_gene: TRBJ1-2; v_gene: TRBV5-4
CDR3aa: CATSGRWGNEQFF; CDR3nt: TGTGCCACAAGCGGGAGGTGGGGGAATGAGCAGTTCTTC; abundance: .; len: 13; d_gene: TRBD2; j_gene: TRBJ2-1; v_gene: TRBV12-3/TRBV12-4
CDR3aa: CASSIPGTSVFEQFF; CDR3nt: TGTGCCAGTAGTATTCCCGGGACTAGCGTCTTCGAGCAGTTCTTC; abundance: .; len: 15; d_gene: TRBD2; j_gene: TRBJ2-1; v_gene: TRBV19
CDR3aa: CASSSRLAPYNEQFF; CDR3nt: TGTGCCAGCAGCTCCAGACTAGCGCCCTACAATGAGCAGTTCTTC; abundance: .; len: 15; d_gene: TRBD2; j_gene: TRBJ2-1; v_gene: TRBV11-3
CDR3aa: CASSPRTSHGANVLTF; CDR3nt: TGCGCCAGCAGCCCCCGGACATCTCATGGGGCCAACGTCCTGACTTTC; abundance: .; len: 16; d_gene: .; j_gene: TRBJ2-6; v_gene: TRBV4-1
CDR3aa: CASSQDRDTEAFF; CDR3nt: TGTGCCAGCTCTCAGGACAGGGACACTGAAGCTTTCTTT; abundance: once; len: 13; d_gene: TRBD1; j_gene: TRBJ1-1; v_gene: TRBV18
CDR3aa: CASSVSSGYTF; CDR3nt: TGTGCCAGCAGTGTCTCTTCGGGCTACACCTTC; abundance: .; len: 11; d_gene: .; j_gene: TRBJ1-2; v_gene: TRBV28
CDR3aa: CASSYSIPDNQPQHF; CDR3nt: TGTGCCAGCAGTTACTCGATTCCAGACAATCAGCCCCAGCATTTT; abundance: many; len: 15; d_gene: .; j_gene: TRBJ1-5; v_gene: TRBV6-2/TRBV6-3
CDR3aa: CASSWARDIYSYNEQFF; CDR3nt: TGTGCCAGCAGCTGGGCGAGGGACATCTATTCCTACAATGAGCAGTTCTTC; abundance: .; len: 17; d_gene: .; j_gene: TRBJ2-1; v_gene: TRBV11-2